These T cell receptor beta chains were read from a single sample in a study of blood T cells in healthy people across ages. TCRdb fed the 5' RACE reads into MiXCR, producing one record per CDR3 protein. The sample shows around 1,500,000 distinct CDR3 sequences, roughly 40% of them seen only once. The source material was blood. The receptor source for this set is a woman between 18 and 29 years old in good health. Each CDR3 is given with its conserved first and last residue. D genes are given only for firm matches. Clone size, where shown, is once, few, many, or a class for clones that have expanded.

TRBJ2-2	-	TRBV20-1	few	CSASLQGRAGELFF	TGCAGTGCTAGCCTGCAGGGGAGGGCCGGGGAGCTGTTTTTT
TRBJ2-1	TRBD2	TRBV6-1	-	CASRGTSGRGSSYNEQFF	TGTGCCAGCAGAGGGACTAGCGGGAGAGGGAGCTCCTACAATGAGCAGTTCTTC
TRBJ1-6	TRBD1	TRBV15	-	CATSRDAGQGGTSLHF	TGTGCCACCAGCAGAGATGCCGGACAGGGGGGGACTTCCCTCCACTTT
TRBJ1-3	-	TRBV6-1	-	CASSEASSGYTIYF	TGTGCCAGCAGTGAGGCGAGCTCGGGCTACACCATATATTTT
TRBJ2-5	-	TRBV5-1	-	CAGSPPQTQETQYF	TGCGCCGGCAGCCCCCCCCAAACGCAAGAGACCCAGTACTTC
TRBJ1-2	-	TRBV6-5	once	CASRPDSLEGYTF	TGTGCCAGCAGACCCGACAGCCTCGAGGGCTACACCTTC
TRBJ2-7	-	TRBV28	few	CASSPTGASYEQYF	TGTGCCAGCAGTCCCACGGGAGCGAGCTACGAGCAGTACTTC
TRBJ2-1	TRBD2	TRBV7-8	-	CASSKQSTSGTYDEQFF	TGTGCCAGCAGCAAACAATCAACTAGCGGAACCTACGATGAGCAGTTCTTC
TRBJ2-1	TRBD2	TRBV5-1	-	CAGSLGGTSPLREQFF	TGCGCCGGCAGCTTGGGTGGGACTAGTCCCCTCCGCGAGCAGTTCTTC
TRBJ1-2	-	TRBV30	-	CAWSPGYYGYTF	TGTGCCTGGAGTCCCGGATACTATGGCTACACCTTC
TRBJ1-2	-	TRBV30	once	CAFKSNYGYTF	TGTGCCTTCAAATCTAACTATGGCTACACCTTC
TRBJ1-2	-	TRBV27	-	CASSFLAGPGVPIYGYTF	TGTGCCAGCAGTTTCTTAGCCGGCCCGGGGGTCCCAATCTATGGCTACACCTTC
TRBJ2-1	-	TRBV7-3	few	CASSRARSSYNEQFF	TGTGCCAGCAGCAGGGCGCGAAGCTCCTACAATGAGCAGTTCTTC
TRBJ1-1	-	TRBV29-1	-	CSGHRDLLNTEAFF	TGCAGCGGTCACAGGGATCTCTTGAACACTGAAGCTTTCTTT
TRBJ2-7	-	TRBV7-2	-	CASSPGVSEQYF	TGTGCCAGCAGCCCAGGGGTTTCCGAGCAGTACTTC
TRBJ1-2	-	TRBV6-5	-	CASSYGGRGYTF	TGTGCCAGCAGTTATGGGGGTCGTGGCTACACCTTC
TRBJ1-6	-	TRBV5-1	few	CASSWGTDSPLHF	TGCGCCAGCAGCTGGGGGACCGATTCACCCCTCCACTTT
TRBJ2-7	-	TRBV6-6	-	CASSYSAGSNYEQYF	TGTGCCAGCAGTTACTCCGCGGGGAGCAACTACGAGCAGTACTTC
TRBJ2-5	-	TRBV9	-	CASSVPGGRNEQYF	TGTGCCAGCAGCGTACCAGGGGGGCGAAATGAGCAGTACTTC
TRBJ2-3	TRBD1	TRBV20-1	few	CSARPGQLVADTQYF	TGCAGTGCTAGACCGGGACAGTTGGTAGCAGATACGCAGTATTTT
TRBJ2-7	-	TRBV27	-	CASSLAPSYAAYEQYF	TGTGCCAGCAGTTTAGCCCCGTCCTATGCCGCCTACGAGCAGTACTTC
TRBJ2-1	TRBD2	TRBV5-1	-	CASSLRRTSGYNEQFF	TGCGCCAGCAGCTTGCGGCGAACTAGCGGGTACAATGAGCAGTTCTTC
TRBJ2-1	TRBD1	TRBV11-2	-	CASSSGQGHDNEQFF	TGTGCCAGCAGCTCCGGACAGGGACACGACAATGAGCAGTTCTTC
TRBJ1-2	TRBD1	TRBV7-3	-	CATGTAYGYTF	TGTGCCACTGGGACAGCTTATGGCTACACCTTC
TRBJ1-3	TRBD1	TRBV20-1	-	CSARDPGQGSTIYF	TGCAGTGCTAGAGATCCGGGACAGGGAAGCACCATATATTTT
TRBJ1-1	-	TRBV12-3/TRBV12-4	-	CASSPSLRGSTEAFF	TGTGCCAGCAGTCCATCGCTTAGGGGGTCCACTGAAGCTTTCTTT
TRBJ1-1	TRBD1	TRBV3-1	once	CASTHGTGGTEAFF	TGTGCCAGCACCCATGGGACAGGGGGAACTGAAGCTTTCTTT
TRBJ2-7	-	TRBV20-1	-	CSARTAGAYEQYF	TGCAGTGCTAGAACAGCGGGCGCCTACGAGCAGTACTTC